The 5 T cell receptor beta chains listed next were all sequenced from one sample in a study of graft-versus-host responses after intestinal transplantation. TCRdb's table, derived via immunoSEQ multiplex PCR, lists solely in-frame clones and lacks some. The sample records approximately 79,000 clones, roughly four fifths being singletons. These TCRs' antigens remain unknown. Material: unstimulated CD4+ T cells sorted from spleen or lymph node cells, obtained before intestinal transplant. The receptors shown here come from a human donor who received an intestinal transplant.

V gene TRBV6-5 combines with J gene TRBJ1-3; possible D gene TRBD1, 5 bases. Per germline, CDR1 MNHEY and CDR2 SVGAGI. V was trimmed by 6 bases and J by 0 bases, leaving 9 bases between them. The CDR3 is 14 residues long. CDR3 DNA: TGTGCCAGCAGAGACAGCGTCTCTGGAAACACCATATATTTT. It encodes CASRDSVSGNTIYF.

The chain recombines TRBV4-1 with TRBJ2-5; 10 nucleotides align to TRBD2. CDR1 MGHRA and CDR2 YSYEKL come from the germline V gene. CDR3 length: 15 residues. V shed 4 bases and J 5 bases; nucleotides not matched to a gene: 7. CDR3 in DNA: TGCGCCAGCAGCCGAGAGAGCGGGAGGGGTGAGACCCAGTACTTC. It is translated as CASSRESGRGETQYF.

The chain uses TRBV13 and TRBJ2-7; possibly TRBD1 for D (6 bases). The CDR3 runs to 14 residues. Germline CDR1 is PRHDT and CDR2 is FYEKMQ (reference sequence). Trimming left V 2 bases short and J 5 bases short, with 13 bases between. In DNA form, the CDR3 reads TGTGCCAGCAGCTTAACAGGGACGGTCGACGAGCAGTACTTC. Translation: CASSLTGTVDEQYF.

J is TRBJ1-1 and V is TRBV5-1; no reliable D call. The CDR3 spans 14 residues. V was cut by 2 bases and J by 1 base, with 9 bases left in between. Germline-derived CDR1 and CDR2 are SGHRS and YFSETQ. The CDR3: CASSFQEGNTEAFF. The CDR3 DNA follows: TGCGCCAGCAGCTTCCAGGAAGGGAACACTGAAGCTTTCTTT.

The genes are TRBV19 and TRBJ1-4; 9 bases are a match to TRBD1. The CDR3 extends over 14 amino acids. The germline CDR1 and CDR2 sequences are LNHDA and SQIVND (reference sequence). Losses at the gene ends were 8 bases for V and 2 bases for J; bases not matched to a gene: 3. The CDR3 DNA reads TGTGCCAGTTCTACAGGGGGCACTAATGAAAAACTGTTTTTT. As protein: CASSTGGTNEKLFF. The complete variable domain, with remaining parts taken from reference TRBV19 and TRBJ1-4, reads DGGITQSPKYLFRKEGQNVTLSCEQNLNHDAMYWYRQDPGQGLRLIYYSQIVNDFQKGDIAEGYSVSREKKESFPLTVTSAQKNPTAFYLCASSTGGTNEKLFFGSGTQLSVL.